These 30 T cell receptor beta chains were all obtained from the same sample, sequenced in a study of shared clonotypes between healthy human individuals. Method: immunoSEQ multiplex PCR; TCRdb's copy keeps in-frame clones and lacks some. The sample gives just over 2,000,000 clones, 85% to 95% of which show up once; 0.13% is in the top ten. The source material was naive CD4+ T cells sorted from blood. As for subset: CD45RA+ positively selected. These receptors were obtained from a man younger than 35 in good health.

The genes are TRBV6-1 and TRBJ2-3; 10 nucleotides align to TRBD1. The CDR3 spans 15 residues. After removal of 6 bases from V and 3 bases from J, the junction contained 6 bases not matched to a gene. CDR1 and CDR2 from the germline V gene are MNHNS and SASEGT. The CDR3 spells CASSDDRGPTDTQYF. The CDR3, as DNA: TGTGCCAGCAGCGATGACAGGGGGCCGACAGATACGCAGTATTTT.

The chain employs TRBV7-9 and TRBJ2-2; D may be TRBD2 (6 bases). The CDR3 is made up of 12 amino acids. V was pared by 11 bases and J by 1 base, with 8 bases between. Germline lookup yields CDR1 SEHNR and CDR2 FQNEAQ (reference sequence). In nucleotides, the CDR3 is TGTGCCGGGGGGTGGAACACCGGGGAGCTGTTTTTT. Amino acid sequence: CAGGWNTGELFF.

As concerns this clone: Other nucleotide sequences from this sample produce the same CDR3. This chain connects TRBV29-1 to TRBJ2-5; 9 positions match TRBD2. Trimming cost V 4 bases and J 4 bases; bases outside gene matches: 1. There are 12 residues in the CDR3. CDR1 is SQVTM and CDR2 is ANQGSEA in the germline V gene. The CDR3 loop is CSVGGGGETQYF. The CDR3 region has the DNA TGCAGCGTTGGCGGGGGGGGAGAGACCCAGTACTTC. Together with reference TRBV29-1 and TRBJ2-5, the CDR3 gives the full variable domain: SAVISQKPSRDICQRGTSLTIQCQVDSQVTMMFWYRQQPGQSLTLIATANQGSEATYESGFVIDKFPISRPNLTFSTLTVSNMSPEDSSIYLCSVGGGGETQYFGPGTRLLVL.

This rearrangement joins TRBV6-5 to TRBJ1-5; 8 bases agree with TRBD1. The V segment lost 8 bases and the J segment 6 bases; nucleotides outside the gene matches: 12. This CDR3 region has 15 residues. Germline assignment: CDR1 MNHEY and CDR2 SVGAGI. For the CDR3, the DNA is TGTGCCAGCGGCCGAGGACAGGGTGGATCTCAGCCCCAGCATTTT. This translates into CASGRGQGGSQPQHF.

The chain joins TRBV27 to TRBJ2-2; the match to TRBD2 covers 8 bases. V gave up 5 bases and J gave up 3 bases; unmatched junction bases: 5. CDR1 and CDR2 from the germline V gene are MNHEY and SMNVEV (reference sequence). The CDR3 spans 15 residues. CDR3 nucleotides: TGTGCCAGCAGTCCGACTAGCGCATACACCGGGGAGCTGTTTTTT. It translates to CASSPTSAYTGELFF.

V and J are TRBV28 and TRBJ2-1; a weak D match, TRBD2 (6 bases). The CDR3 covers 14 residues. With 3 bases removed from V and 9 bases from J, the gap between germline ends came to 15 bases. Germline assignment: CDR1 MDHEN and CDR2 SYDVKM. The CDR3 spells CASSLREAGREQFF. The CDR3 DNA reads TGTGCCAGCAGTTTGCGGGAAGCGGGCCGTGAGCAGTTCTTC.

This chain links TRBV30 with TRBJ2-2; TRBD2 agrees at 7 bases. The V segment lost 3 bases and the J segment 3 bases; nucleotides outside the gene matches: 4. The CDR3 is 14 residues long. Germline CDR1 and CDR2: GTSNPN and SVGIG (reference sequence). CDR3 bases: TGTGCCTGGAGCGCGGGAGTCGACACCGGGGAGCTGTTTTTT. Translated, it gives CAWSAGVDTGELFF.

The chain carries TRBV7-8 and TRBJ1-1; the D gene is possibly TRBD1 (5 bases). Trimming removed 8 bases at V and 1 base at J, with 20 bases between. The CDR3 has 16 amino acids. Germline values: CDR1 SGHVS, CDR2 FQNEAQ. Written as DNA, the CDR3 is TGTGCCAGCGGCCGTACGGGCAGGGTGGGGAACACTGAAGCTTTCTTT. It yields the protein CASGRTGRVGNTEAFF.

This clone came up a few times. This rearrangement joins TRBV5-1 to TRBJ1-2; D is unresolved. The V and J ends lost 1 base and 8 bases respectively, with 12 bases between them. CDR1 SGHRS and CDR2 YFSETQ come from the germline V gene. CDR3 length equals 13 residues. The CDR3 nucleotides are TGCGCCAGCAGCTTGAACTGGGGAGAAGGCTACACCTTC. It specifies CASSLNWGEGYTF.

This chain uses TRBV6-1 with TRBJ2-2, with D possibly matching TRBD1 (6 bases). The CDR3 runs 14 residues. With 7 bases removed from V and 5 bases from J, the gap between germline ends came to 14 bases. Germline V gene sequence: CDR1 MNHNS, CDR2 SASEGT. DNA of the CDR3: TGTGCCAGCACTAAGACAGGAGGAACCGGGGAGCTGTTTTTT. This codes for CASTKTGGTGELFF.

The chain couples TRBV4-1 to TRBJ2-1; 12 bases are shared with TRBD2. Germline V gene sequence: CDR1 MGHRA, CDR2 YSYEKL. J was trimmed by 8 bases and V by 3 bases; bases with no gene match: 5. The CDR3 has 15 residues. CDR3 nucleotides: TGCGCCAGCAGCCACACTAGCGGGGGGAGACATGAGCAGTTCTTC. It codes for CASSHTSGGRHEQFF.

The chain joins TRBV7-2 to TRBJ2-5, with 11 bases fitting TRBD2. The CDR3 is 16 amino acids. Losses at the gene ends were 0 bases for V and 3 bases for J; bases not matched to a gene: 3. Germline lookup yields CDR1 SGHTA and CDR2 FQGNSA. CDR3 in DNA: TGTGCCAGCAGCTTAGCGGTAGCGGGGGGGGAAGAGACCCAGTACTTC. It encodes CASSLAVAGGEETQYF.

V gene TRBV28 combines with J gene TRBJ1-2; D gene unclear. Trimming left V 1 base short and J 2 bases short, with 8 bases between. From germline, CDR1 is MDHEN and CDR2 SYDVKM. CDR3 length: 14 amino acids. CDR3 sequence (DNA): TGTGCCAGCAGTTTATTCACAGAAAACTATGGCTACACCTTC. Encoded protein: CASSLFTENYGYTF.

This clone has just one count. The chain uses TRBV28 and TRBJ2-5, with D perhaps assigned TRBD1 or TRBD2 (5 bases each). Germline V lookup: CDR1 MDHEN, CDR2 SYDVKM. The length of the CDR3 is 13 residues. Trimming removed 7 bases at V and 5 bases at J, with 14 bases between. CDR3 in DNA: TGTGCCAGCATCTCGGGGCTGGGGGAGACCCAGTACTTC. Amino acid sequence: CASISGLGETQYF.

This chain links TRBV7-2 with TRBJ2-1; D not resolved. Germline-derived CDR1 and CDR2 are SGHTA and FQGNSA. The CDR3 is 15 amino acids. V lost 5 bases, J lost 6 bases, and 17 bases lay in between. The CDR3 DNA reads as TGTGCCAGCAGCGTTAGTCGTTTGGGCCGCAATGAGCAGTTCTTC. This gives the protein CASSVSRLGRNEQFF.

The V gene is TRBV10-3, the J gene TRBJ1-6; D might be TRBD1 (5 bases). The CDR3 is 13 amino acids. Germline loops: CDR1 ENHRY, CDR2 SYGVKD. Trimming stripped 7 bases from V and 8 bases from J, with 12 bases between. The CDR3 region has the DNA TGTGCCATCAATGGACAAGCTGATTCACCCCTCCACTTT. Its protein product is CAINGQADSPLHF.

The chain is built from TRBV15 and TRBJ2-1; the match to TRBD2 covers 10 bases. CDR1 is LNHNV, CDR2 YYDKDF, per germline (reference sequence). The CDR3 has 16 residues. V was pared by 0 bases and J by 6 bases, with 5 bases of the junction left unmatched. This CDR3 reads CATSREWTSGSNEQFF. The DNA of the CDR3 is TGTGCCACCAGCAGAGAATGGACTAGCGGTAGCAATGAGCAGTTCTTC. Complete variable domain (other parts from reference TRBV15 and TRBJ2-1): DAMVIQNPRYQVTQFGKPVTLSCSQTLNHNVMYWYQQKSSQAPKLLFHYYDKDFNNEADTPDNFQSRRPNTSFCFLDIRSPGLGDTAMYLCATSREWTSGSNEQFFGPGTRLTVL.

This clone was detected once. The same CDR3 is also encoded by other DNA sequences in this sample. The rearrangement links TRBV5-4 to TRBJ2-1, with 8 nucleotides matching TRBD2. This CDR3 has 12 amino acids. With 4 bases clipped from V and 7 bases from J, the junction kept 1 base outside the gene matches. In germline, CDR1 is SGHNT, CDR2 YYREEE (reference sequence). Here the CDR3 DNA reads TGTGCCAGCAGCCGGGGGGGTAATGAGCAGTTCTTC. Its translation is CASSRGGNEQFF.

This rearrangement joins TRBV5-6 to TRBJ2-7; 9 positions agree with TRBD1. This CDR3 is 15 amino acids long. The junction had 4 bases not matched to a gene; V was cut back by 1 base and J by 2 bases. The V gene's germline CDR1 is SGHDT and CDR2 YYEEEE. In DNA, the CDR3 is TGTGCCAGCAGCTTGACCGGGACAGGGACCTACGAGCAGTACTTC. This encodes CASSLTGTGTYEQYF.

V and J are TRBV2 and TRBJ1-2, with 8 nucleotides matching TRBD1. Trimming took 6 bases from V and 8 from J; bases not matched to a gene: 8. The CDR3 loop spans 13 amino acids. In germline, CDR1 is SNHLY, CDR2 FYNNEI. This chain's CDR3 is CASRQDRAEGYTF. The CDR3, as DNA: TGTGCCAGCAGACAGGACAGGGCGGAGGGCTACACCTTC.

This chain uses TRBV11-2 with TRBJ2-1; D is perhaps TRBD1 (6 bases). CDR1 is SGHAT and CDR2 is FQNNGV in the germline V gene. There are 16 residues in the CDR3. V was cut by 4 bases and J by 6 bases, with 19 bases left in between. The CDR3 loop reads CASSSQTGFGANEQFF. The CDR3 DNA is TGTGCCAGCAGCTCCCAAACAGGGTTTGGGGCCAATGAGCAGTTCTTC.

V and J are TRBV25-1 and TRBJ2-1; D may be TRBD1 (5 bases). This CDR3 has 15 amino acids. Per the germline V gene, CDR1 is MGHDK and CDR2 is SYGVNS. With 0 bases removed from V and 8 bases from J, the gap between germline ends came to 14 bases. The DNA of the CDR3 is TGTGCCAGCAGTGAATATGGGCAGGGCCGCGATGAGCAGTTCTTC. This sequence encodes CASSEYGQGRDEQFF.

The rearrangement uses TRBV7-3 and TRBJ2-7; 9 nucleotides line up with TRBD2. Trimming cost V 2 bases and J 2 bases; bases outside gene matches: 4. The germline V gene has CDR1 SGHTA and CDR2 FQGTGA. The CDR3 spans 15 residues. The CDR3 nucleotides read TGTGCCAGCAGCTTAGCGGGGGGGCCGCCCTACGAGCAGTACTTC. Its translation: CASSLAGGPPYEQYF.

In the case of this clone: A read error may produce the germline difference seen at one junction end. V usage is TRBV10-3 and J usage is TRBJ2-1, with D unclear. The CDR3 is 15 residues long. Germline CDR1 reads ENHRY; CDR2 reads SYGVKD. CDR3: CAISEGRSSFNEQFF. For the CDR3, the DNA is TGTGCCATCAGTGAGGGTAGGTCTTCCTTCAATGAGCAGTTCTTC.

J is TRBJ1-6 and V is TRBV4-1; TRBD1 agrees at 7 bases. Trimming at V came to 1 base and at J to 6 bases, leaving 3 bases not matched to a gene. The CDR3 is 15 amino acids. The germline V gene encodes CDR1 MGHRA and CDR2 YSYEKL. CDR3: CASSQGQGPNSPLHF. DNA of the CDR3: TGCGCCAGCAGCCAAGGACAGGGTCCTAATTCACCCCTCCACTTT.

This rearrangement joins TRBV18 to TRBJ1-2; possibly TRBD1 for D (5 bases). This CDR3 is built from 14 residues. The germline gives CDR1 KGHSH, CDR2 LQKENI. V gave up 0 bases and J gave up 2 bases, with 7 bases separating them. DNA of the CDR3: TGTGCCAGCTCACCACCGGGACGGAACTATGGCTACACCTTC. Its protein is CASSPPGRNYGYTF.

The chain employs TRBV30 and TRBJ2-1; D might be TRBD1 (6 bases). V lost 4 bases and J 4 bases, leaving 17 bases between the germline ends. The CDR3 runs to 15 residues. Germline-derived CDR1 and CDR2 are GTSNPN and SVGIG (reference sequence). The CDR3 nucleotides read TGTGCCTGGATGAGGGGCCAGGGGTCTTACAATGAGCAGTTCTTC. Amino acid sequence: CAWMRGQGSYNEQFF.

This chain connects TRBV11-2 to TRBJ2-1; D is perhaps TRBD2 (7 bases). The germline V gene has CDR1 SGHAT and CDR2 FQNNGV. The CDR3 length is 16 residues. Trimming cost V 3 bases and J 1 base, with 13 bases left between them. CDR3 loop: CASSLGAGVSYNEQFF. CDR3 in DNA: TGTGCCAGCAGCTTGGGGGCGGGAGTGTCCTACAATGAGCAGTTCTTC.

Worth noting for this clone: The sample contains more than one DNA sequence encoding this CDR3. This chain connects TRBV5-1 to TRBJ1-6; D is uncertain. The CDR3 has 13 amino acids. Germline V CDR1 and CDR2: SGHRS, YFSETQ. Between the trimmed V and J ends, which lost 0 bases and 9 bases, there was a span of 7 bases. This CDR3 is CASSLAGISPLHF. CDR3 in DNA: TGCGCCAGCAGCTTGGCGGGGATTTCACCCCTCCACTTT.

The V call is TRBV28, the J call TRBJ1-2; 11 bases are a match to TRBD1. Looked up from germline, CDR1 is MDHEN and CDR2 is SYDVKM. V was pared by 1 base and J by 6 bases, with 7 bases of the junction left unmatched. The CDR3 has 16 residues. The CDR3 sequence: CASSLSAPGQGDGYTF. CDR3 nucleotide sequence: TGTGCCAGCAGTTTATCAGCCCCGGGACAGGGGGATGGCTACACCTTC.